This T cell receptor beta chain appears in the sequencing data of a study of cytomegalovirus exposure and HLA in healthy donors (dated by TCRdb to between 2016 and 2019). The study in broad terms: According to a later analysis, the approximately 130 validation repertoires were produced on the same platform as the approximately 690 repertoires of the first cohort. The aim of the study was to test whether cataloging public T cell receptors could identify signatures of past pathogen exposure. In addition to the first cohort of approximately 670 subjects, a separate validation cohort of approximately 130 different subjects was used. To predict cytomegalovirus infection status, the study brought together high-throughput TCR immunosequencing, statistical association of individual TCRs with disease status, and machine learning. Points the paper makes about the study in general: Most TCR sequences were seen in very few donors, while some public TCRs were found in many individuals. The classifier was reported to diagnose cytomegalovirus status with high specificity and sensitivity in both the original cohort and the validation cohort. A later analysis lacked HLA typing for the validation cohort, so it scored co-occurrence in that cohort across all 110 or so repertoires. A few of the identified cytomegalovirus-associated TCR beta chains were confirmed in vitro to be specific for cytomegalovirus antigens. The study gave a list of 150 to 200 TCR beta chains associated with cytomegalovirus. It was suggested by the authors that the approach could potentially be generalized to other disease states and immunological phenotypes. Subsequent analysis determined that TCRs grouped into clusters in the first cohort also showed a tendency toward co-occurrence across the roughly 110 validation repertoires, and 90% to 95% of cluster scores exceeded 0.

Cut back by 4 bases and 4 bases, the V and J ends lie 9 bases apart. The CDR3 contains 13 residues, cysteine and phenylalanine counted. Only CDR3 DNA remains: 39 bases, in frame from the first base. The germline V gene sets CDR1 to SGHRS and CDR2 to YFSETQ. Donors formed part of the validation cohort, which comprised over a hundred subjects and was distinct from the first cohort of 550 to 850 subjects. As concerns this clone: Its antigen target is currently unknown. No base-level quality is on record; no much larger clone is a single base apart.

Library construction relied on the immunoSEQ multiplex PCR assay. The authors processed their data as follows. A statistical classification framework was developed to diagnose cytomegalovirus status using the catalog of TCR beta chain sequences. Drawn from immuneACCESS, this table holds only the in-frame rearrangements with V and J called that TCRdb kept. Clones are partly lost; checked studies trace under half to an unresolved V gene and leave the rest unexplained. V and J calls and clone size are those listed in that table; D and trimming were worked out from the DNA. Counted in this sample were some 200,000 clones; more than 65% of them appeared once. The biggest ten clones account for about an eighth of the sample.

The chain is encoded by TRBV5-1 joined to TRBJ1-5; 5 matching bases give a weak D call of TRBD1. Input material: PBMCs. The sequence was obtained from a woman aged 25 to 39 in good health and CMV-seropositive. The CDR3: CASSLDRNQPQHF. The DNA sequence is given as TGCGCCAGCAGCCTTGACAGAAATCAGCCCCAGCATTTT.